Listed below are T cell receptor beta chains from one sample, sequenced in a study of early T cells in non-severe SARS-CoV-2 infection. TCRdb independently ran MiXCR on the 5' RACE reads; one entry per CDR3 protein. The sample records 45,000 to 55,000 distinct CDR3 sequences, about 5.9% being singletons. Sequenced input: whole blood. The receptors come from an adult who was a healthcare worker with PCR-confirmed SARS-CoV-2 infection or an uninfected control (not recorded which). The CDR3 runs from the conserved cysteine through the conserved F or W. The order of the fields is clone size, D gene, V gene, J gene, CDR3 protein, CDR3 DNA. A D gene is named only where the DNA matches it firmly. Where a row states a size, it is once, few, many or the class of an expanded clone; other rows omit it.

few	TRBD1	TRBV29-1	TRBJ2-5	CSADRGRRTQYF	TGCAGCGCCGACAGGGGGAGGAGGACCCAGTACTTC
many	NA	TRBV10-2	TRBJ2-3	CASHLGGTDTQYF	TGCGCCAGCCACCTGGGGGGCACAGATACGCAGTATTTT
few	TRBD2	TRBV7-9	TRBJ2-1	CASSLPNGTSGGSSYNEQFF	TGTGCCAGCAGCCTACCGAACGGGACTAGCGGGGGGAGCTCCTACAATGAGCAGTTCTTC
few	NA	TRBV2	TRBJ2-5	CASRGNQETQYF	TGTGCCAGCAGAGGGAACCAAGAGACCCAGTACTTC
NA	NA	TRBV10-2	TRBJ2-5	CASSASDSSMYF	TGCGCCAGCAGCGCCAGCGACAGCTCCATGTACTTC
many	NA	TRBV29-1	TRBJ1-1	CSVHLPWAEAFF	TGCAGCGTTCATTTGCCATGGGCTGAAGCTTTCTTT
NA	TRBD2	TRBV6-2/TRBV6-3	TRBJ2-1	CASSLQRGAVVYNEQFF	TGTGCCAGCAGTTTGCAGCGGGGGGCCGTGGTCTACAATGAGCAGTTCTTC
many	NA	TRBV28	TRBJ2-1	CASSLFRGAVSYNEQFF	TGTGCCAGCAGTTTATTTCGCGGGGCAGTCTCCTACAATGAGCAGTTCTTC
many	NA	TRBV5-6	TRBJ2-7	CASSWQRYEQYF	TGTGCCAGCAGCTGGCAACGCTACGAGCAGTACTTC
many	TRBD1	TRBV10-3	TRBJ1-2	CATLAPDREIYGYTF	TGTGCCACTCTCGCCCCGGACAGGGAAATATATGGCTACACCTTC
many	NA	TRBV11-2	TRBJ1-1	CASTPAEGGNTEAFF	TGTGCCAGCACCCCCGCCGAGGGTGGGAACACTGAAGCTTTCTTT
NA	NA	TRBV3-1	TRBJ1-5	CASSPKRGQPQHF	TGTGCCAGCAGCCCAAAGCGGGGGCAGCCCCAGCATTTT
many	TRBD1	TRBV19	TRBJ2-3	CASWDRGTDTQYF	TGTGCCAGCTGGGACAGGGGAACAGATACGCAGTATTTT
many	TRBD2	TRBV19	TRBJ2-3	CATHSGSTDTQYF	TGTGCCACGCATAGCGGGAGCACAGATACGCAGTATTTT
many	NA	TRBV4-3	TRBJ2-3	CASSQDGPVGGDTQYF	TGCGCCAGCAGCCAAGATGGTCCGGTGGGTGGAGATACGCAGTATTTT
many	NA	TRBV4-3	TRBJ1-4	CASSQLAPGVEKLFF	TGCGCCAGCAGCCAACTAGCGCCAGGGGTTGAAAAACTGTTTTTT
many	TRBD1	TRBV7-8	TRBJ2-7	CASSPYGTGIEQYF	TGTGCCAGCAGCCCCTACGGGACAGGGATCGAGCAGTACTTC
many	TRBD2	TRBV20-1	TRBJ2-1	CSVSGGVNNEQFF	TGCAGTGTTAGCGGGGGGGTAAATAATGAGCAGTTCTTC
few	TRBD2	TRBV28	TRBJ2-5	CASKRGGQETQYF	TGTGCCAGCAAGCGCGGGGGACAAGAGACCCAGTACTTC
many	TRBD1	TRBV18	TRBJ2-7	CASPLGGQGYHEQYF	TGTGCCAGCCCCTTAGGAGGACAGGGATATCACGAGCAGTACTTC
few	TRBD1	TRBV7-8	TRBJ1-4	CASSAYGTGDEKLFF	TGTGCCAGCAGCGCTTACGGGACAGGGGATGAAAAACTGTTTTTT
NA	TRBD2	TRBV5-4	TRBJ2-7	CASSLPAGDYEQYF	TGTGCCAGCAGCTTACCAGCGGGGGACTACGAGCAGTACTTC
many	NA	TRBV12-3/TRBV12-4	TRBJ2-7	CASSPPSAGEQYF	TGTGCCAGCAGTCCTCCCTCCGCGGGCGAGCAGTACTTC
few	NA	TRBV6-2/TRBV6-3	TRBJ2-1	CASSRSLQGSNEQFF	TGTGCCAGCAGCCGGTCCCTACAGGGCAGCAATGAGCAGTTCTTC
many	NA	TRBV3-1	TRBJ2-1	CASSLQSTGNEQFF	TGTGCCAGCAGCCTCCAATCGACTGGGAATGAGCAGTTCTTC
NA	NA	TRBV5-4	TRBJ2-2	CASSLVIGELFF	TGTGCCAGCAGCTTGGTGATTGGGGAGCTGTTTTTT
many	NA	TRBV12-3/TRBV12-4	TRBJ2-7	CASSPTPARGETYEQYF	TGTGCCAGCAGTCCGACCCCCGCCAGGGGGGAGACCTACGAGCAGTACTTC
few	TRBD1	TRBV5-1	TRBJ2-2	CASTGTGSGTGELFF	TGCGCCAGCACCGGGACAGGTAGCGGCACCGGGGAGCTGTTTTTT
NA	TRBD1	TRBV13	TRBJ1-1	CASSQTGTEAFF	TGTGCCAGCAGTCAGACAGGGACCGAAGCTTTCTTT
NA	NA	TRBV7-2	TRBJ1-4	CASPRDRAGTKLFF	TGTGCCAGCCCCCGGGATCGGGCAGGGACAAAACTGTTTTTT